These 21 T cell receptor beta chains came from one sample sequenced in a study of cytomegalovirus exposure and HLA in healthy donors. The PCR made use of 60 Vbeta and 13 Jbeta primers. Clones were sequenced by immunoSEQ multiplex PCR, and TCRdb holds only the in-frame ones, with some missing. The sample yields some 71,000 clones, about three quarters seen once. Sequencing used PBMCs. The origin of the receptors is a man between 18 and 35 years old in good health and CMV-seronegative.

V gene TRBV11-3 combines with J gene TRBJ2-6; tentative D call: TRBD1 (5 bases). Looked up from germline, CDR1 is SGHNT and CDR2 is YENEEA. CDR3 length: 15 amino acids. Trimming cost V 4 bases and J 0 bases, with 7 bases left between them. The CDR3 bases are TGTGCCAGCAGCTCAGGGTACTCTGGGGCCAACGTCCTGACTTTC. Translation: CASSSGYSGANVLTF.

The rearrangement links TRBV5-1 to TRBJ1-1, with TRBD1 matching 9 bases. Germline lookup yields CDR1 SGHRS and CDR2 YFSETQ. This CDR3 comprises 15 residues. V trimming: 2 bases; J trimming: 3 bases; junction bases outside the gene matches: 5. In nucleotides, the CDR3 is TGCGCCAGCAGCTTCGGGACAGGGAGGGACACTGAAGCTTTCTTT. The encoded protein is CASSFGTGRDTEAFF.

This chain connects TRBV7-6 to TRBJ2-2; perhaps TRBD1 as D (6 bases). CDR1 SGHVS and CDR2 FNYEAQ come from the germline V gene. Trimming stripped 1 base from V and 7 bases from J, with 13 bases between. The CDR3 is 15 residues long. CDR3 in amino acids: CASSLVRGSGGELFF. DNA of the CDR3: TGTGCCAGCAGCTTAGTCAGGGGTTCGGGCGGGGAGCTGTTTTTT.

This clone was seen a single time. This chain uses TRBV21-1 with TRBJ1-2; the D call of TRBD1 is as the table states it, not checked on the DNA. TRBV21-1 is an annotated pseudogene. CDR3 length equals 17 residues. This chain's CDR3 is CASSKPGGVGEWYGYTF. In DNA form, the CDR3 reads TGTGCCAGCAGCAAACCTGGTGGTGTGGGCGAATGGTATGGCTACACCTTC.

This chain's CDR3 is CASSVADTGLYGYTF. The CDR3 coding sequence is TGTGCCAGCAGCGTAGCTGATACAGGGCTATACGGCTACACCTTC. The chain has TRBV9 and TRBJ1-2, with a weak D call TRBD1 (6 bases). Germline-derived CDR1 and CDR2 are SGDLS and YYNGEE. The CDR3 has 15 residues. V lost 0 bases to trimming and J lost 8 bases, with 17 bases between them.

The gene calls are TRBV28 and TRBJ1-2; no clear D. Germline assignment: CDR1 MDHEN and CDR2 SYDVKM. V was pared by 1 base and J by 8 bases, with 11 bases between. The CDR3 runs to 13 residues. CDR3 in amino acids: CASSLLEVAGYTF. CDR3 bases: TGTGCCAGCAGTTTATTGGAGGTAGCGGGCTACACCTTC.

There are a few counts of this clone. V and J are TRBV6-6 and TRBJ1-1; D is ambiguous. V lost 2 bases to trimming and J lost 1 base, with 5 bases between them. Germline loops: CDR1 MNHNY, CDR2 SVGAGI (reference sequence). This CDR3 is 13 amino acids long. The DNA of the CDR3 is TGTGCCAGCAGTTACACCGGGAACACTGAAGCTTTCTTT. It yields the protein CASSYTGNTEAFF.

V usage is TRBV9 and J usage is TRBJ2-2; the D gene is possibly TRBD1 (6 bases). The J call may be wrong; the DNA end is better matched by TRBJ1-3. Per germline, CDR1 SGDLS and CDR2 YYNGEE. The CDR3 has 15 residues. CDR3 in DNA: TGTGCCAGCAGCCCAGAGGGGGAGTGGGTGAACACCATATATTTT. It specifies CASSPEGEWVNTIYF.

The CDR3 here is CASSVGQGTNSPLHF. For the CDR3, the DNA is TGTGCCAGCAGTGTGGGACAGGGTACTAATTCACCCCTCCACTTT. This rearrangement joins TRBV6-1 to TRBJ1-6, with 9 bases identical to TRBD1. Germline lookup yields CDR1 MNHNS and CDR2 SASEGT. This CDR3 has 15 residues. The ends lost 4 bases at V and 6 bases at J; junction bases unmatched: 4.

The chain couples TRBV5-1 to TRBJ2-5; TRBD2 agrees at 9 bases. CDR3 length equals 17 residues. CDR1 is SGHRS and CDR2 is YFSETQ in the germline V gene. The J segment lost 2 bases and the V segment lost 4 bases, leaving 12 bases of the junction unmatched. CDR3 region: CASSPSSGGGGQETQYF. CDR3 sequence (DNA): TGCGCCAGCAGCCCCTCGTCCGGCGGGGGGGGGCAAGAGACCCAGTACTTC.

The count of this clone is one. V is TRBV5-1 and J is TRBJ2-1; 11 bases match TRBD2. The germline gives CDR1 SGHRS, CDR2 YFSETQ. The length of the CDR3 is 16 residues. V lost 4 bases to trimming and J lost 5 bases; unmatched junction nucleotides: 8. CDR3 loop: CASSTGLAGPNNEQFF. CDR3 in DNA: TGCGCCAGCAGCACTGGACTAGCGGGTCCTAACAATGAGCAGTTCTTC.

This sequence joins TRBV10-2 and TRBJ1-6; 7 bases are shared with TRBD1. The CDR3 is 16 amino acids. Germline V lookup: CDR1 WSHSY, CDR2 SAAADI. V was clipped by 6 bases and J by 5 bases; unmatched bases: 10. CDR3 amino acids: CASRQDRSGHNSPLHF. The DNA of the CDR3 is TGCGCCAGCAGGCAGGACAGGTCCGGCCATAATTCACCCCTCCACTTT.

V gene TRBV27 combines with J gene TRBJ1-6, with unresolved D. Trimming took 2 bases from V and 11 from J, leaving 10 bases between them. CDR1 MNHEY and CDR2 SMNVEV come from the germline V gene (reference sequence). The CDR3 is made up of 13 amino acids. CDR3 region: CASSLRGLAPLHF. The CDR3, as DNA: TGTGCCAGCAGTTTACGGGGTTTAGCACCCCTCCACTTT.

This rearrangement joins TRBV28 to TRBJ2-7; the match to TRBD2 covers 7 bases. The germline V gene has CDR1 MDHEN and CDR2 SYDVKM. J lost 3 bases, V lost 5 bases, and 4 bases had no gene match. The CDR3 has 13 amino acids. CDR3 coding DNA: TGTGCCAGCAGTCTCAGGACTAGCTACGAGCAGTACGTC. Its protein is CASSLRTSYEQYV.

The chain recombines TRBV30 with TRBJ2-7; unclear D gene. Looked up from germline, CDR1 is GTSNPN and CDR2 is SVGIG (reference sequence). There are 13 residues in the CDR3. V shed 8 bases and J shed 1 base, with 15 bases lying between them. The DNA for the CDR3 is TGTGCCGGCAGCGAACCCAAATCCTACGAGCAGTACTTC. Translating it yields CAGSEPKSYEQYF.

As for this clone: The same CDR3 also results from other DNA sequences found in this sample. V usage is TRBV6-5 and J usage is TRBJ2-7, with TRBD1 matching over 7 bases. V shed 5 bases, J shed 2 bases, and the junction held 6 bases outside the gene matches. Per germline, CDR1 MNHEY and CDR2 SVGAGI. The CDR3 consists of 14 residues. The CDR3, as DNA: TGTGCCAGCAGTAACAGGGGAGCCCCCTACGAGCAGTACGTC. It is translated as CASSNRGAPYEQYV.

This clone was recorded a few times. V is TRBV9 and J is TRBJ2-1, with D possibly TRBD2 on 5 matching bases. Germline lookup yields CDR1 SGDLS and CDR2 YYNGEE. The CDR3 is 16 amino acids. The germline V and J ends were trimmed by 3 bases and 0 bases, with 13 bases remaining between them. Here the CDR3 DNA reads TGTGCCAGCAGCGCGAAACGGGGTAACTCCTACAATGAGCAGTTCTTC. It translates to CASSAKRGNSYNEQFF.

The rearrangement joins TRBV11-1 to TRBJ1-1, with D tentatively TRBD1 (6 bases). The CDR3 contains 15 residues. V lost 5 bases, J lost 1 base, and 14 bases lay in between. Germline values: CDR1 SGHAT, CDR2 FQDESV (reference sequence). CDR3 in amino acids: CASSATDRANTEAFF. Here the CDR3 DNA reads TGTGCCAGCAGCGCTACGGACAGAGCGAACACTGAAGCTTTCTTT.

This clone was detected only a few times. J is TRBJ2-4 and V is TRBV7-2; TRBD2 aligns across 10 bases. Germline CDR1 is SGHTA and CDR2 is FQGNSA. V shed 1 base, J shed 9 bases, and the junction held 12 bases outside the gene matches. The CDR3 consists of 17 residues. CDR3 residues: CASSLVGSGGITIIQYF. Written as DNA, the CDR3 is TGTGCCAGCAGCTTAGTAGGTAGCGGGGGGATAACTATCATTCAGTACTTC.

The rearrangement links TRBV7-9 to TRBJ1-1; a weak D match, TRBD1 (6 bases). Per germline, CDR1 SEHNR and CDR2 FQNEAQ (reference sequence). The CDR3 is made up of 12 amino acids. The V end was cut by 4 bases, the J end by 5 bases, with 8 bases between. The CDR3 sequence is CASSSQGTEAFF. In nucleotides, the CDR3 is TGTGCCAGCAGCTCACAGGGTACTGAAGCTTTCTTT.

The CDR3 DNA reads TGTGCCAGCAGCCTAAGGCAGGGGGCAGGGGTTGACTGGACGGACACTGAAGCTTTCTTT. Encoded protein: CASSLRQGAGVDWTDTEAFF. V gene TRBV4-2 combines with J gene TRBJ1-1, with 8 positions matching TRBD1. V lost 4 bases and J lost 3; bases outside the gene matches: 22. This CDR3 has 20 amino acids. Germline-derived CDR1 and CDR2 are LGHNA and YNFKEQ.